This TCR beta chain stems from a study of neurological immune-mediated disorders. Regarding the study as a whole: While HTLV-1-associated myelopathy showed the greatest TCR clonal expansion, multiple sclerosis showed the least, falling below healthy controls.

Every sequencing run returned over 180 million TCR-beta sequences, which were derived from 15-18 subjects. TCRdb used MiXCR to reprocess the 5' RACE reads, holding one entry per CDR3 protein. Here the sample spans 72,000 or so distinct CDR3 sequences, 17% being singletons. Germline V gene sequence: CDR1 SGHTA, CDR2 FQGNSA. Trimming stripped 1 base from V and 2 bases from J, with 4 bases between. There are 13 residues in the CDR3. In this sample, this clonotype turned up many times. What it recognizes is unknown. Sequenced input: PBMCs. The origin of this receptor is a woman in her thirties or forties in good health. The genes are TRBV7-2 and TRBJ2-3; the D is unclear. The CDR3 sequence: CASSLGVTDTQYF. The CDR3 nucleotides read TGTGCCAGCAGCTTAGGAGTCACAGATACGCAGTATTTT.